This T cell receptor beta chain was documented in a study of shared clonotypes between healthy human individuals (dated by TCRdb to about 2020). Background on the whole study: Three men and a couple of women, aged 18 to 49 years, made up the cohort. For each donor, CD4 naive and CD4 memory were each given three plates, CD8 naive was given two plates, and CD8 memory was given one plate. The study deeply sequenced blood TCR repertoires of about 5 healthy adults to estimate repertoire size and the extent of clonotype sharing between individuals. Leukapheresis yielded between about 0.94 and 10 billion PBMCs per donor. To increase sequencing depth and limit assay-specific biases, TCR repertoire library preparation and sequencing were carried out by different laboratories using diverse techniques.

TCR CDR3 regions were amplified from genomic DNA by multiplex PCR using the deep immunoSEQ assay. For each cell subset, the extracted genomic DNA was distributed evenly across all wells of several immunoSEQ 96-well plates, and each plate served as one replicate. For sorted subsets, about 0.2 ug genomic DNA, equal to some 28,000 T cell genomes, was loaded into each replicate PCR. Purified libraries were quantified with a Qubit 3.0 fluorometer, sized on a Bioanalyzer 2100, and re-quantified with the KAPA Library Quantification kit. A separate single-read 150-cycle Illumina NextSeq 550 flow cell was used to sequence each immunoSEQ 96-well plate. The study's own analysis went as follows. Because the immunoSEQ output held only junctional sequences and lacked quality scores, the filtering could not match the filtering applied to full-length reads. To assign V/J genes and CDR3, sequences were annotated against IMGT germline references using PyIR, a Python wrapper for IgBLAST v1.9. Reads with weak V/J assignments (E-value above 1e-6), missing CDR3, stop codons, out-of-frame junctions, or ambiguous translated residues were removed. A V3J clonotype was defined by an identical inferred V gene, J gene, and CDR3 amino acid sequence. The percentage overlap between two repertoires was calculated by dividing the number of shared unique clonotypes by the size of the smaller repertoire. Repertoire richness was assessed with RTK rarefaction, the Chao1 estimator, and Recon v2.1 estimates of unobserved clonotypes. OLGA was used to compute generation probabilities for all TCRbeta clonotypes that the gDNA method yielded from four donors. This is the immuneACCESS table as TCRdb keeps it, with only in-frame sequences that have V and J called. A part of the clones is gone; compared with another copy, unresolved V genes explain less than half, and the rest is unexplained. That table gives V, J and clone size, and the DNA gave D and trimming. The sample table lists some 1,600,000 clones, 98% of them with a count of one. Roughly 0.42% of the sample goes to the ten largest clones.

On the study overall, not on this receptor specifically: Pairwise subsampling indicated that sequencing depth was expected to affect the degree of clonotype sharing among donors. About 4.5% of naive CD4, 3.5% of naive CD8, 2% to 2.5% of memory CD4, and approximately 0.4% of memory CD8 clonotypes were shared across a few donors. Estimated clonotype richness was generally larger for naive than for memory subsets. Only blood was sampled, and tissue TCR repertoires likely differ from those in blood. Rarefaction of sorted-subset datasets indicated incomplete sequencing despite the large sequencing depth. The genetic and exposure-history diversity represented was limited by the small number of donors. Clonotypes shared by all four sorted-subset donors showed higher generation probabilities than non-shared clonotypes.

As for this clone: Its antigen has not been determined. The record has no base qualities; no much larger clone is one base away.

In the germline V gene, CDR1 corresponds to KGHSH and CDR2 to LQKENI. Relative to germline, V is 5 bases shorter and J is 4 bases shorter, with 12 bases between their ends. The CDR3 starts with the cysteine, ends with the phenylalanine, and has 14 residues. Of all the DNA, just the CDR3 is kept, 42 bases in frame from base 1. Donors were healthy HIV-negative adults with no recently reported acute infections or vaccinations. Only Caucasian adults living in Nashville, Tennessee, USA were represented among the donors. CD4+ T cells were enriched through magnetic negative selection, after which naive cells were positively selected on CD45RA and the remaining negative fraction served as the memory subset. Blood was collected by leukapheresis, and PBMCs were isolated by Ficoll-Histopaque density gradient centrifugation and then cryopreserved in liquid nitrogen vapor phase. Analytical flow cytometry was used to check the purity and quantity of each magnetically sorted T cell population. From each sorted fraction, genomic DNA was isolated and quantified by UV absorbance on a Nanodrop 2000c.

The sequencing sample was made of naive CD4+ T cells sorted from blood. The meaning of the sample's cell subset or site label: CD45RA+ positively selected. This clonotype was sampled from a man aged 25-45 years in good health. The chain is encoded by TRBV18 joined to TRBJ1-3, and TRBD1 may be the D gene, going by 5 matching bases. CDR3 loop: CASSTGLRGNTIYF. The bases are TGTGCCAGCTCAACAGGTTTGCGAGGAAACACCATATATTTT.